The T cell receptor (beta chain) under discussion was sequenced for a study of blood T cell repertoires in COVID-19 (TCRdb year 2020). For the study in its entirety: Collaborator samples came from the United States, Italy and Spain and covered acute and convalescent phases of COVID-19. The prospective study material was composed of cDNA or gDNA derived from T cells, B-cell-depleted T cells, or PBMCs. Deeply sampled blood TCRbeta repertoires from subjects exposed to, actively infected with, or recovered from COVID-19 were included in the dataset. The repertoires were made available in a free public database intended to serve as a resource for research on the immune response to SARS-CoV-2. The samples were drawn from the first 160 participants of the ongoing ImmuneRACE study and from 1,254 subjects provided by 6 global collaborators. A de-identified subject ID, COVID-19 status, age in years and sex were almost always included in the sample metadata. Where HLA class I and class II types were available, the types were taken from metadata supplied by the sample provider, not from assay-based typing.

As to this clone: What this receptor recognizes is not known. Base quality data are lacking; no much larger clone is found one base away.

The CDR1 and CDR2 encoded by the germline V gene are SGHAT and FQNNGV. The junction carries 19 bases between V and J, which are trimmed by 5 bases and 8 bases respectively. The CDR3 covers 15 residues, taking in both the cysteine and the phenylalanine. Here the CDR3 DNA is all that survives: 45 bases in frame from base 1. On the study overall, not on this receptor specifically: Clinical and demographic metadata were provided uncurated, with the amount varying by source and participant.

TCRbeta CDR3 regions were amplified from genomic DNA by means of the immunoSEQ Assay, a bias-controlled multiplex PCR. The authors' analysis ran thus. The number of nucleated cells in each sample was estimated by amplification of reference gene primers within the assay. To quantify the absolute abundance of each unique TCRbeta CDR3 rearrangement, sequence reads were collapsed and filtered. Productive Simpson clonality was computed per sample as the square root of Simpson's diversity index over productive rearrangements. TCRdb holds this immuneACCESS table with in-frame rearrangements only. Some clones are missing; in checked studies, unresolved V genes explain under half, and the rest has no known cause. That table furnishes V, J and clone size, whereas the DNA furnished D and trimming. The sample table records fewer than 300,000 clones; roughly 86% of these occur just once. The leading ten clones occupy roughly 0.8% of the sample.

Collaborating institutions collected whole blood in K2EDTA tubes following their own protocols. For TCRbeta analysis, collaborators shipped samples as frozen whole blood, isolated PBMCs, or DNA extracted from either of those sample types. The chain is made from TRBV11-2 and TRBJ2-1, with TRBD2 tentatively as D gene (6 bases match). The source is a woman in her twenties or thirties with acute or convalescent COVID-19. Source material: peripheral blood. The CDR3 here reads CASSPAGRLYHEQFF. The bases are TGTGCCAGCAGCCCAGCAGGGAGGTTATATCATGAGCAGTTCTTC.